This section outlines one T cell receptor (beta chain) sequence together with its context. This clone was seen a handful of times. Its antigen is still unknown. Per-base quality was not reported, and no clone a single base away is much larger than it. This specimen comes from a study of neoadjuvant anti-PD-1 for oral cavity cancer (TCRdb year 2021). General notes on the study: Three to four biweekly doses of nivolumab at 3 mg/kg were mostly administered to patients before curative-intent surgical resection. There were roughly 11 patients in the parent correlative cohort, and the response rate was less than 40%. Patients who did not progress were given a fourth nivolumab dose at about day 43 and had definitive surgical resection on days 50-56. Under RECIST 1.1, patients with complete response, partial response or stable disease were classed as responders, and patients with progression were classed as non-responders. The full study reports these points: A higher pretreatment blood Treg/Th17 ratio correlated with both higher pretreatment blood TCRbeta clonality and lower post-treatment tumor TCRbeta clonality. Larger post-treatment sizes of preexisting intratumoral clones correlated with greater tumor shrinkage, suggesting expansion of preexisting clones contributed to response. TCR analyses included only a few patients per response group, and the authors called for larger cohorts for validation.

Tumor libraries used mostly 4.8 ug of input genomic DNA for survey sequencing, with two replicates per sample. The immunoSEQ hsTCRbeta kit was used to prepare TCRbeta libraries, following the manufacturer's instructions. An Illumina NovaSeq 6000 S4 flow cell was used to sequence the final libraries, which had first been combined to 3 nM. As for the original processing: The immunoSEQ Analyzer handled quality control and preprocessing of the raw data. The analysis was restricted to productive rearrangements, with each unique CDR3 amino acid sequence defining a clonotype. Using the R package tcR, the researchers computed the Gini-Simpson index as their estimate of repertoire clonality. Student's t test was used to compare Gini indices, while Pearson correlation assessed associations with tumor size change. This immuneACCESS table, as held by TCRdb, lists in-frame sequences with V and J called but not all clones. Of the missing ones, under half trace to an unresolved V gene in checked studies; the others have no known cause. V and J calls and clone size are those listed in that table; D and trimming were worked out from the DNA. Counted in this sample were over 20,000 clones; 20% to 30% of them appeared once. About 16% of the sample goes to the ten largest clones.

The CDR3, cysteine through phenylalanine, is 11 amino acids long. The CDR3 DNA has 33 bases and is translated from base 1. Sequences GTSNPN (CDR1) and SVGIG (CDR2) are obtained from the germline V gene (reference sequence). At the junction V is shortened by 7 bases and J by 0 bases, with 6 bases in between. In light of the paper, this sample's time point label describes: after neoadjuvant nivolumab, at surgical resection. The patients had newly diagnosed stage II-IVA oral cavity squamous cell carcinoma and had not received any prior systemic or radiation treatment. The cohort consisted of patients with HPV-negative, locally advanced oral cavity squamous cell carcinoma. Samples were obtained from a longitudinal correlative study of a single-arm phase II trial of neoadjuvant nivolumab in oral cavity squamous cell carcinoma. Subject-matched pre- and post-treatment PBMCs and tumors from three responders and three non-responders underwent genomic DNA-based TCRbeta sequencing. For tumor tissue, genomic DNA extraction relied on the Maxwell RSC DNA from Tissue kit.

Sequences were derived from tumor tissue, sampled after nivolumab (anti-PD-1) treatment. The sequence is built from TRBV30 and TRBJ1-2; the D gene cannot be named for sure. This clonotype was obtained from a person aged 35-79 years with oral cavity squamous cell carcinoma. CDR3 reads: CALASNYGYTF. The DNA reads TGTGCCTTGGCCTCTAACTATGGCTACACCTTC.